This entry lists 13 T cell receptor beta chains sequenced from one sample in a study of molecular identifiers for immune sequencing clone quantification. TCRdb used MiXCR to reprocess the PCR reads, holding one entry per CDR3 protein. This table has 300,000 to 400,000 distinct CDR3 sequences, 20% to 25% appearing once. Sequences were obtained from naive CD8+ T cells from blood, with Jurkat cell RNA spiked in. Noted subset: FACS-sorted CD8+CD4-CCR7+CD45RA+ naive T cells. The receptors derive from a human donor in good health. Some libraries in this study had Jurkat cell RNA spiked in.

This clonotype has only a few counts. The rearrangement uses TRBV3-1 and TRBJ2-7; no clear D gene. CDR1 and CDR2 from the germline V gene are LGHDT and YNNKEL (reference sequence). V lost 0 bases to trimming and J lost 6 bases, with 21 bases between them. This CDR3 region has 17 residues. CDR3 coding DNA: TGTGCCAGCAGCCAAGATGAACATCGACCCCCGGGCTCCGAGCAGTACTTC. This translates into CASSQDEHRPPGSEQYF.

This clonotype came up many times. The DNA of the CDR3 is TGTGCCAGCAGCCAAGATGGAGGATTCACGTTGGACACTGAAGCTTTCTTT. Protein sequence: CASSQDGGFTLDTEAFF. The chain joins TRBV3-1 to TRBJ1-1; no clear D. Deletions cut 0 bases from V and 3 bases from J, with 17 bases between. The CDR3 is 17 residues long. Germline V lookup: CDR1 LGHDT, CDR2 YNNKEL (reference sequence).

In its sample, this clonotype was seen many times. The genes are TRBV7-6 and TRBJ2-1; 9 bases map to TRBD2. Germline CDR1 and CDR2: SGHVS and FNYEAQ. V dropped 1 base and J dropped 6; count of bases not matched to a gene: 4. The CDR3 is 15 amino acids. DNA of the CDR3: TGTGCCAGCAGCTTAGAAGCGGGGGGTATCAATGAGCAGTTCTTC. Its protein product is CASSLEAGGINEQFF.

This clonotype was observed at least ten times. The chain has TRBV30 and TRBJ2-7, with 9 bases lining up with TRBD1. The germline gives CDR1 GTSNPN, CDR2 SVGIG (reference sequence). Trimming took 1 base from V and 4 from J; bases not matched to a gene: 2. CDR3 length equals 13 residues. CDR3 loop: CAWSAGQGYEQYF. The CDR3 region has the DNA TGTGCCTGGAGTGCCGGACAGGGGTACGAGCAGTACTTC.

This clonotype was seen only a few times. The chain recombines TRBV28 with TRBJ2-3, with D maybe TRBD2 (5 bases). The CDR3 has 16 residues. Germline CDR1 is MDHEN and CDR2 is SYDVKM. V lost 6 bases to trimming and J lost 3 bases, with 19 bases between them. The CDR3 DNA reads TGTGCCAGCAGACCGTCTGCGGCTAGCAGAACAGATACGCAGTATTTT. It yields the protein CASRPSAASRTDTQYF. The whole variable domain, remainder taken from reference TRBV28 and TRBJ2-3, is DVKVTQSSRYLVKRTGEKVFLECVQDMDHENMFWYRQDPGLGLRLIYFSYDVKMKEKGDIPEGYSVSREKKERFSLILESASTNQTSMYLCASRPSAASRTDTQYFGPGTRLTVL.

A few counts support this clonotype. This sequence joins TRBV2 and TRBJ1-1; no firm D call. Germline V gives CDR1 SNHLY, CDR2 FYNNEI. The CDR3 length is 13 residues. V was clipped by 4 bases and J by 0 bases, with 6 bases between them. CDR3 sequence (DNA): TGTGCCAGCAGTGGAAGCCTGAACACTGAAGCTTTCTTT. Its translation is CASSGSLNTEAFF.

As for this clonotype: One base away lies a much larger clone, so this may be a sequencing read error. This rearrangement joins TRBV30 to TRBJ1-1; D is ambiguous. V was shortened by 7 bases and J by 6 bases, with 18 bases between the two germline ends. The germline CDR1 and CDR2 sequences are GTSNPN and SVGIG (reference sequence). CDR3 size: 13 residues. The CDR3 loop reads CAFHLPGPPEAFF. The CDR3 DNA follows: TGTGCCTTCCACCTCCCGGGTCCCCCTGAAGCTTTCTTT.

Only a few counts were recorded for this clonotype. The chain recombines TRBV20-1 with TRBJ2-3; D not resolved. V was clipped by 4 bases and J by 2 bases, with 7 bases between them. Germline V gene sequence: CDR1 DFQATT, CDR2 SNEGSKA (reference sequence). The CDR3 runs 12 residues. The CDR3 DNA follows: TGCAGTGCTATATGGGTCACAGATACGCAGTATTTT. Its translation: CSAIWVTDTQYF.

The table lists this clonotype with many counts. The V and J genes are TRBV27 and TRBJ1-2, with TRBD1 as a possible D gene (5 bases). In germline, CDR1 is MNHEY, CDR2 SMNVEV (reference sequence). Trimming removed 5 bases from V and 4 bases from J, with 5 bases in between. The CDR3 covers 11 residues. CDR3 region: CASSGGYGYTF. The CDR3 DNA sequence: TGTGCCAGCAGTGGGGGCTATGGCTACACCTTC.

This clonotype was counted ten times or more. CDR3 bases: TGTGCCAGCAGTCCGGATGTACGGACAGGCGGTGAGCAGTTCTTC. Its protein product is CASSPDVRTGGEQFF. V and J are TRBV12-3 or TRBV12-4 and TRBJ2-1; the match to TRBD1 covers 7 bases. The V segment lost 5 bases and the J segment 9 bases; nucleotides outside the gene matches: 13. CDR3 size: 15 residues.

The table lists this clonotype with many counts. The genes are TRBV12-3 or TRBV12-4 and TRBJ1-5; 10 bases line up with TRBD1. The CDR3 length is 15 residues. The V segment lost 6 bases and the J segment 5 bases; nucleotides outside the gene matches: 7. The CDR3 DNA follows: TGTGCCAGCAGGACAGGGGGCAGATGGGATCAGCCCCAGCATTTT. Residues: CASRTGGRWDQPQHF.

On this clonotype: A read error may be the cause here, since a much bigger clone is one base away. The chain recombines TRBV19 with TRBJ2-1, with D tentatively TRBD1 or TRBD2 (6 bases each). There are 15 residues in the CDR3. CDR1 is LNHDA and CDR2 is SQIVND in the germline V gene (reference sequence). Written as DNA, the CDR3 is TGTGCCAGTAGTATAGACGGGGGCTCCTACAATGAGCGGTTCTTC. Translating gives CASSIDGGSYNERFF.

This clonotype has at least ten counts. The V and J genes are TRBV19 and TRBJ2-1; tentatively, D is TRBD1 (6 bases). Deletions cut 6 bases from V and 4 bases from J, with 13 bases between. Germline assignment: CDR1 LNHDA and CDR2 SQIVND (reference sequence). CDR3 size: 14 residues. CDR3 nucleotide sequence: TGTGCCAGTAGCCGTCGGACAGAGTACAATGAGCAGTTCTTC. It encodes CASSRRTEYNEQFF. The whole variable domain, filled in from reference TRBV19 and TRBJ2-1, reads DGGITQSPKYLFRKEGQNVTLSCEQNLNHDAMYWYRQDPGQGLRLIYYSQIVNDFQKGDIAEGYSVSREKKESFPLTVTSAQKNPTAFYLCASSRRTEYNEQFFGPGTRLTVL.